Listed here are 6 T cell receptor beta chains from one sample, sequenced in a study of radiation and T cells in renal cell carcinoma. Using immunoSEQ multiplex PCR, the repertoire was profiled, and TCRdb retains in-frame clones only, with some absent. The sample lists around 16,000 clones, 50% occurring once. Treatment meaning: 15 Gy SBRT to primary tumor, nephrectomy 4 weeks later. This specimen was tumor tissue, taken from a patient whose treatment included radiotherapy and nephrectomy. The receptors originated from a woman aged 60 to 75 with renal cell carcinoma.

This chain's CDR3 is CASSFPTSGRAANIQYF. CDR3 coding DNA: TGTGCCAGCAGTTTCCCCACTAGCGGGAGGGCCGCGAACATTCAGTACTTC. The V call is TRBV28, the J call TRBJ2-4; 13 bases line up with TRBD2. Germline V gives CDR1 MDHEN, CDR2 SYDVKM. The CDR3 covers 17 residues. Trimming at V came to 3 bases and at J to 7 bases, leaving 9 bases not matched to a gene.

V usage is TRBV5-1 and J usage is TRBJ1-6; D is unresolved. Germline-derived CDR1 and CDR2 are SGHRS and YFSETQ. V gave up 0 bases and J gave up 5 bases, with 9 bases separating them. The CDR3 is made up of 15 amino acids. The CDR3 here is CASSLGAVNNSPLHF. In nucleotides, the CDR3 is TGCGCCAGCAGCTTGGGGGCTGTAAATAATTCACCCCTCCACTTT. Using reference TRBV5-1 and TRBJ1-6 for the parts outside the CDR3, the full variable domain is KAGVTQTPRYLIKTRGQQVTLSCSPISGHRSVSWYQQTPGQGLQFLFEYFSETQRNKGNFPGRFSGRQFSNSRSEMNVSTLELGDSALYLCASSLGAVNNSPLHFGNGTRLTVT.

The J gene is TRBJ1-5, the V gene TRBV2; D gene ambiguous. Germline values: CDR1 SNHLY, CDR2 FYNNEI. The CDR3 contains 15 residues. With 6 bases removed from V and 4 bases from J, the gap between germline ends came to 16 bases. The chain's CDR3 is CASRANSSVNQPQHF. In DNA, the CDR3 is TGTGCCAGCAGAGCCAACAGTTCCGTTAATCAGCCCCAGCATTTT.

This clone was seen a single time. This chain joins TRBV11-3 and TRBJ2-5; unclear D gene. The V end was cut by 3 bases, the J end by 3 bases, with 14 bases between. The CDR3 is 15 residues long. Germline V gene data show CDR1 as SGHNT and CDR2 as YENEEA. The CDR3 reads CASSFGGEWEETQYF. The DNA of the CDR3 is TGTGCCAGCAGCTTCGGCGGAGAGTGGGAAGAGACCCAGTACTTC.

This chain connects TRBV4-1 to TRBJ1-2; no clear D gene. Germline CDR1 MGHRA, CDR2 YSYEKL. V was pared by 0 bases and J by 2 bases, with 13 bases between. The CDR3 sequence is 16 residues long. Here the CDR3 reads CASSQEKKDWNYGYTF. CDR3 DNA sequence: TGCGCCAGCAGCCAAGAAAAGAAGGACTGGAACTATGGCTACACCTTC.

The chain couples TRBV19 to TRBJ1-2, with 9 bases matching TRBD1. Looked up from germline, CDR1 is LNHDA and CDR2 is SQIVND (reference sequence). With 4 bases clipped from V and 2 bases from J, the junction kept 5 bases outside the gene matches. The CDR3 sequence is 15 residues long. In DNA, the CDR3 is TGTGCCAGTAGTACGACCGGGACAGGGAACTATGGCTACACCTTC. Its protein is CASSTTGTGNYGYTF.